Presented here are 27 T cell receptor beta chains from one specimen sequenced in a study of control samples from healthy donors and cancer patients. The method was immunoSEQ multiplex PCR; TCRdb's version includes in-frame clones alone and lacks a portion of them. Of 130,000 to 150,000 clones listed, 80% to 95% are singletons. The sequencing sample was made of blood. The receptors derive from a man under 40 in good health.

This clone was detected only once. V gene TRBV29-1 combines with J gene TRBJ1-1; 7 bases map to TRBD1. The V gene's germline CDR1 is SQVTM and CDR2 ANQGSEA. The CDR3 loop spans 12 amino acids. Trimming cost V 6 bases and J 4 bases; bases outside gene matches: 5. The CDR3 region has the DNA TGCAGCGTACGTACAGGGGTCACTGAAGCTTTCTTT. As protein: CSVRTGVTEAFF.

Only a few counts were recorded for this clone. The chain joins TRBV10-3 to TRBJ2-7, with D perhaps TRBD2 (6 bases). Germline-derived CDR1 and CDR2 are ENHRY and SYGVKD. V lost 6 bases, J lost 4 bases, and 10 bases lay in between. The CDR3 totals 12 residues. The CDR3 sequence is CAISSAGYEQYF. Written as DNA, the CDR3 is TGTGCCATCAGCAGCGCGGGGTACGAGCAGTACTTC.

This sequence joins TRBV5-6 and TRBJ2-1, with TRBD1 matching 9 bases. V shed 5 bases and J 5 bases; nucleotides not matched to a gene: 17. Germline CDR1 SGHDT, CDR2 YYEEEE. The CDR3 loop spans 18 amino acids. Here the CDR3 reads CASSYPGQGETEDNEQFF. CDR3 DNA sequence: TGTGCCAGCAGTTACCCGGGACAGGGAGAAACCGAGGACAATGAGCAGTTCTTC.

The rearrangement links TRBV9 to TRBJ1-5; no clear D gene. Germline CDR1 is SGDLS and CDR2 is YYNGEE. The CDR3 totals 15 residues. With 0 bases removed from V and 2 bases from J, the gap between germline ends came to 9 bases. The CDR3 is CASSVAGGRNQPQHF. CDR3 bases: TGTGCCAGCAGCGTAGCTGGAGGGCGCAATCAGCCCCAGCATTTT. Based on the CDR3 plus reference TRBV9 and TRBJ1-5, the full variable domain is DSGVTQTPKHLITATGQRVTLRCSPRSGDLSVYWYQQSLDQGLQFLIQYYNGEERAKGNILERFSAQQFPDLHSELNLSSLELGDSALYFCASSVAGGRNQPQHFGDGTRLSIL.

The V call is TRBV5-4, the J call TRBJ2-5, with D perhaps assigned TRBD1 or TRBD2 (5 bases each). The CDR3 is made up of 14 amino acids. Germline V gives CDR1 SGHNT, CDR2 YYREEE (reference sequence). With 4 bases removed from V and 1 base from J, the gap between germline ends came to 11 bases. CDR3 DNA: TGTGCCAGCAGCCCACGGGACGGCCAAGAGACCCAGTACTTC. Its translation: CASSPRDGQETQYF.

This sequence joins TRBV6-5 and TRBJ2-7, with D possibly TRBD1 on 6 matching bases. The CDR3 loop spans 15 amino acids. V was trimmed by 2 bases and J by 4 bases, leaving 15 bases between them. The germline V gene encodes CDR1 MNHEY and CDR2 SVGAGI. CDR3 sequence (DNA): TGTGCCAGCAGTTACCTTCCACAGGGCGTGTACGAGCAGTACTTC. Translating it yields CASSYLPQGVYEQYF.

As DNA, the CDR3 is TGTGCCAGCCGCCGTACGGGAGGGGTCTATGGCTACACCTTC. Amino acids: CASRRTGGVYGYTF. The rearrangement links TRBV28 to TRBJ1-2; D may be TRBD1 (5 bases). Looked up from germline, CDR1 is MDHEN and CDR2 is SYDVKM. Trimming pared 8 bases from V and 4 bases from J, leaving 17 bases between. CDR3 size: 14 residues.

This chain uses TRBV6-2 or TRBV6-3 with TRBJ2-1, with D perhaps assigned TRBD1 or TRBD2 (6 bases each). The germline gives CDR1 MNHEY, CDR2 SVGEGT. The CDR3 covers 14 residues. V was cut by 5 bases and J by 6 bases, with 14 bases left in between. The CDR3 sequence: CASSKGEVVNEQFF. The DNA for the CDR3 is TGTGCCAGCAGTAAGGGGGAGGTTGTCAATGAGCAGTTCTTC.

The chain couples TRBV28 to TRBJ1-4; possible D gene TRBD1, 5 bases. V was cut by 5 bases and J by 0 bases, with 13 bases left in between. Germline V gives CDR1 MDHEN, CDR2 SYDVKM. The CDR3 sequence is 16 residues long. The CDR3 sequence is CASSTLTGSTNEKLFF. The CDR3 DNA sequence: TGTGCCAGCAGTACCTTAACAGGCTCAACTAATGAAAAACTGTTTTTT. Together with reference TRBV28 and TRBJ1-4, the CDR3 gives the full variable domain: DVKVTQSSRYLVKRTGEKVFLECVQDMDHENMFWYRQDPGLGLRLIYFSYDVKMKEKGDIPEGYSVSREKKERFSLILESASTNQTSMYLCASSTLTGSTNEKLFFGSGTQLSVL.

This clone was observed once. The chain links TRBV19 to TRBJ2-1; weak D call: TRBD2 (6 bases). From germline, CDR1 is LNHDA and CDR2 SQIVND (reference sequence). There are 15 residues in the CDR3. Trimming removed 2 bases from V and 7 bases from J, with 15 bases in between. In DNA, the CDR3 is TGTGCCAGTAGTATAACGGGAGCTGGAATAAATGAGCAGTTCTTC. Translating it yields CASSITGAGINEQFF.

The V and J genes are TRBV3-1 (or the pseudogene TRBV3-2) and TRBJ1-1; 8 positions agree with TRBD1. This CDR3 contains 17 residues. The germline CDR1 and CDR2 sequences are LGHDT and YNNKEL (reference sequence). Trimming took 1 base from V and 3 from J; bases not matched to a gene: 10. The CDR3 protein is CASSQVRGRGRDTEAFF. The CDR3 DNA is TGTGCCAGCAGCCAAGTACGGGGCAGGGGGCGGGACACTGAAGCTTTCTTT.

The chain is built from TRBV5-6 and TRBJ2-1; 11 bases are a match to TRBD2. CDR1 and CDR2 from the germline V gene are SGHDT and YYEEEE. The V segment lost 1 base and the J segment 0 bases; nucleotides outside the gene matches: 6. This CDR3 is 18 amino acids long. DNA of the CDR3: TGTGCCAGCAGCTTGCTCTTAGCGGGAGGGAGCTCCTACAATGAGCAGTTCTTC. Translation: CASSLLLAGGSSYNEQFF.

The genes are TRBV19 and TRBJ1-2; 9 positions match TRBD1. This CDR3 comprises 14 residues. Trimming took 7 bases from V and 1 from J; bases not matched to a gene: 4. Germline-derived CDR1 and CDR2 are LNHDA and SQIVND (reference sequence). The CDR3: CASTPGQGNYGYTF. CDR3 DNA sequence: TGTGCCAGTACACCGGGACAGGGTAACTATGGCTACACCTTC.

This sequence joins TRBV5-6 and TRBJ2-7; D may be TRBD1 (5 bases). With 1 base removed from V and 0 bases from J, the gap between germline ends came to 11 bases. The CDR3 loop spans 15 amino acids. The germline gives CDR1 SGHDT, CDR2 YYEEEE. DNA for the CDR3: TGTGCCAGCAGCTTGTTCCGAGACAGCTCCTACGAGCAGTACTTC. It is translated as CASSLFRDSSYEQYF.

The chain recombines TRBV24-1 with TRBJ2-3; D is ambiguous. Germline-derived CDR1 and CDR2 are KGHDR and SFDVKD. CDR3 length equals 14 residues. V gave up 10 bases and J gave up 1 base, with 14 bases separating them. The CDR3 loop is CATQGPARTDTQYF. CDR3 nucleotide sequence: TGTGCCACTCAAGGACCGGCACGCACAGATACGCAGTATTTT.

The V and J genes are TRBV5-4 and TRBJ2-3; 12 bases match TRBD2. Germline V gene sequence: CDR1 SGHNT, CDR2 YYREEE (reference sequence). CDR3 length: 16 residues. The trim removed 4 bases at V and 3 bases at J, leaving 6 bases unmatched. This CDR3 reads CASSPGLAGSTDTQYF. The CDR3 nucleotides read TGTGCCAGCAGCCCAGGACTAGCGGGATCTACAGATACGCAGTATTTT.

This rearrangement joins TRBV27 to TRBJ2-1; 7 bases align to TRBD2. The length of the CDR3 is 15 residues. The ends lost 1 base at V and 5 bases at J; junction bases unmatched: 5. Germline values: CDR1 MNHEY, CDR2 SMNVEV (reference sequence). The CDR3 loop is CASSLLAGANNEQFF. The CDR3 DNA is TGTGCCAGCAGTTTATTGGCGGGAGCGAACAATGAGCAGTTCTTC.

This chain connects TRBV11-2 to TRBJ2-3, with 11 bases that match TRBD1. Germline V gene data show CDR1 as SGHAT and CDR2 as FQNNGV. Trimming took 1 base from V and 7 from J; bases not matched to a gene: 4. The CDR3 has 15 amino acids. This chain's CDR3 is CASSLVGQGVNTQYF. CDR3 DNA sequence: TGTGCCAGCAGCTTAGTGGGACAGGGGGTAAATACGCAGTATTTT.

The chain couples TRBV28 to TRBJ2-1; 10 bases agree with TRBD1. The CDR3 spans 15 residues. The V and J ends lost 2 bases and 6 bases, in that order; junction bases with no gene match: 4. The germline V gene encodes CDR1 MDHEN and CDR2 SYDVKM. The CDR3 loop is CASSLGGTGVNEQFF. For the CDR3, the DNA is TGTGCCAGCAGTTTAGGTGGGACAGGGGTCAATGAGCAGTTCTTC. Based on the CDR3 plus reference TRBV28 and TRBJ2-1, the full variable domain is DVKVTQSSRYLVKRTGEKVFLECVQDMDHENMFWYRQDPGLGLRLIYFSYDVKMKEKGDIPEGYSVSREKKERFSLILESASTNQTSMYLCASSLGGTGVNEQFFGPGTRLTVL.

The chain is built from TRBV9 and TRBJ1-1; D not resolved. The CDR3 is made up of 13 amino acids. The germline gives CDR1 SGDLS, CDR2 YYNGEE. The ends were cut back, 2 bases at V and 4 bases at J, with 9 bases in the middle. In nucleotides, the CDR3 is TGTGCCAGCAGCGTGTTGGGTGGCACTGAAGCTTTCTTT. Amino acid sequence: CASSVLGGTEAFF.

This rearrangement joins TRBV6-7 to TRBJ2-1; D is tentatively TRBD1 or TRBD2 (5 bases each). TRBV6-7 has ORF status, its function being uncertain. The CDR3 spans 19 residues. V was trimmed by 0 bases and J by 4 bases, leaving 22 bases between them. DNA for the CDR3: TGTGCCAGCAGTTACTCGAGGGAACTGGGGCCTCAGAGATACAATGAGCAGTTCTTC. Its protein product is CASSYSRELGPQRYNEQFF.

This clone was seen a handful of times. V and J are TRBV6-4 and TRBJ2-2; 7 bases match TRBD1. Germline assignment: CDR1 MRHNA and CDR2 SNTAGT. This CDR3 has 16 residues. V dropped 0 bases and J dropped 5; count of bases not matched to a gene: 6. The CDR3 nucleotides read TGTGCCAGCAGTGACTCACAGGGGCAAGGAACCGGGGAGCTGTTTTTT. It specifies CASSDSQGQGTGELFF.

V gene TRBV6-4 combines with J gene TRBJ2-1; 9 nucleotides match TRBD1. CDR1 MRHNA and CDR2 SNTAGT come from the germline V gene. The CDR3 totals 15 residues. V lost 4 bases and J lost 2; bases outside the gene matches: 3. Here the CDR3 DNA reads TGTGCCAGCAGTGCCGGGACAGGGACCTACAATGAGCAGTTCTTC. Translated, it gives CASSAGTGTYNEQFF.

The gene calls are TRBV2 and TRBJ2-1, with D possibly TRBD1 on 5 matching bases. Deletions cut 6 bases from V and 4 bases from J, with 7 bases between. The CDR3 length is 12 residues. Germline V gives CDR1 SNHLY, CDR2 FYNNEI. The CDR3 coding sequence is TGTGCCAGCAGGCAGGGATACAATGAGCAGTTCTTC. Translating gives CASRQGYNEQFF.

The genes are TRBV28 and TRBJ2-2; D gene ambiguous. Trimming pared 3 bases from V and 6 bases from J, leaving 14 bases between. In germline, CDR1 is MDHEN, CDR2 SYDVKM. The CDR3 is 15 amino acids. The CDR3 region has the DNA TGTGCCAGCAGTTTTTCTGGCCCCCGGGCCGGGGAGCTGTTTTTT. Protein: CASSFSGPRAGELFF.

The gene calls are TRBV15 and TRBJ1-4; D gene unclear. The CDR3 consists of 17 residues. V gave up 1 base and J gave up 1 base, with 13 bases separating them. Germline CDR1 reads LNHNV; CDR2 reads YYDKDF (reference sequence). The CDR3 sequence: CATSRVAFTVTNEKLFF. CDR3 in DNA: TGTGCCACCAGCAGAGTTGCATTCACGGTAACTAATGAAAAACTGTTTTTT.

The CDR3 protein is CAISGGLAGVGTGELFF. The CDR3 DNA sequence: TGTGCCATCAGTGGGGGACTAGCGGGAGTAGGCACCGGGGAGCTGTTTTTT. This chain connects TRBV10-3 to TRBJ2-2; 14 nucleotides agree with TRBD2. V shed 4 bases and J 4 bases; nucleotides not matched to a gene: 5. This CDR3 contains 17 residues. Germline lookup yields CDR1 ENHRY and CDR2 SYGVKD.